The 27 T cell receptor beta chains reported below all come from one sample, sequenced in a study of cytomegalovirus exposure and HLA in healthy donors. The PCR employed 60 Vbeta primers together with 13 Jbeta primers. Some clones are missing from TCRdb's copy, which holds only in-frame ones; the method was immunoSEQ multiplex PCR. The sample carries about 190,000 clones, approximately 84% recorded once. Sequencing was carried out using PBMCs. These TCRs come from a boy between 5 and 17 years old in good health and CMV-seronegative.

V usage is TRBV13 and J usage is TRBJ2-7; D remains ambiguous. The CDR3 loop spans 16 amino acids. Germline V gives CDR1 PRHDT, CDR2 FYEKMQ (reference sequence). V shed 0 bases and J shed 1 base, with 13 bases lying between them. This chain's CDR3 is CASSLGLGPPSYEQYF. Here the CDR3 DNA reads TGTGCCAGCAGCTTAGGCCTAGGCCCCCCGTCCTACGAGCAGTACTTC. Full variable domain (remainder filled in from reference TRBV13 and TRBJ2-7): AAGVIQSPRHLIKEKRETATLKCYPIPRHDTVYWYQQGPGQDPQFLISFYEKMQSDKGSIPDRFSAQQFSDYHSELNMSSLELGDSALYFCASSLGLGPPSYEQYFGPGTRLTVT.

This clone was picked up a small number of times. This sequence joins TRBV12-5 and TRBJ2-7; tentative D call: TRBD2 (5 bases). This CDR3 contains 12 residues. Germline-derived CDR1 and CDR2 are LGHNT and FRNRAP. Trimming removed 6 bases at V and 6 bases at J, with 12 bases between. The CDR3 loop reads CASGRGFGEQYF. CDR3 nucleotides: TGTGCTAGTGGCCGGGGATTCGGCGAGCAGTACTTC.

The chain links TRBV27 to TRBJ1-4; TRBD1 agrees at 7 bases. The CDR3 has 14 amino acids. The trim removed 3 bases at V and 8 bases at J, leaving 6 bases unmatched. Germline CDR1 is MNHEY and CDR2 is SMNVEV (reference sequence). In DNA form, the CDR3 reads TGTGCCAGCAGTTTGAATCAGGGGGTGGAAAAACTGTTTTTT. It yields the protein CASSLNQGVEKLFF. Full variable domain (remainder filled in from reference TRBV27 and TRBJ1-4): EAQVTQNPRYLITVTGKKLTVTCSQNMNHEYMSWYRQDPGLGLRQIYYSMNVEVTDKGDVPEGYKVSRKEKRNFPLILESPSPNQTSLYFCASSLNQGVEKLFFGSGTQLSVL.

This chain joins TRBV19 and TRBJ2-5; D might be TRBD2 (7 bases). This CDR3 has 14 residues. The V and J ends lost 6 bases and 3 bases respectively, with 14 bases between them. From germline, CDR1 is LNHDA and CDR2 SQIVND (reference sequence). The CDR3: CASRRRGGEETQYF. The CDR3, as DNA: TGTGCCAGTAGGCGGAGGGGGGGGGAAGAGACCCAGTACTTC.

This clone was counted only a few times. The rearrangement links TRBV5-6 to TRBJ1-6, with D possibly being TRBD1 (6 bases). V was pared by 5 bases and J by 9 bases, with 18 bases between. The germline V gene encodes CDR1 SGHDT and CDR2 YYEEEE. The CDR3 covers 15 residues. The CDR3 here is CASSFTTGLASPLHF. DNA of the CDR3: TGTGCCAGCAGTTTTACCACAGGGCTGGCTTCACCCCTCCACTTT.

The chain joins TRBV9 to TRBJ2-7, with 8 bases aligning to TRBD2. This CDR3 spans 15 amino acids. The germline V gene encodes CDR1 SGDLS and CDR2 YYNGEE. Trimming removed 0 bases from V and 3 bases from J; junction bases left unmatched: 5. Written as DNA, the CDR3 is TGTGCCAGCAGCGTAGGGGCGGGGGGAGACTACGAGCAGTACTTC. It translates to CASSVGAGGDYEQYF. The full variable domain, its missing parts supplied by reference TRBV9 and TRBJ2-7, is DSGVTQTPKHLITATGQRVTLRCSPRSGDLSVYWYQQSLDQGLQFLIQYYNGEERAKGNILERFSAQQFPDLHSELNLSSLELGDSALYFCASSVGAGGDYEQYFGPGTRLTVT.

To note about this clone: At one of its ends the junction is not consistent with the germline gene, which may arise from a read error. The rearrangement links TRBV5-1 to TRBJ1-1; D possibly corresponds to TRBD1 (6 bases). Germline values: CDR1 SGHRS, CDR2 YFSETQ. The CDR3 totals 12 residues. The CDR3 protein is CASKMGATEALF. CDR3 bases: TGCGCCAGCAAAATGGGGGCCACTGAAGCTCTCTTT.

The CDR3 DNA follows: TGTGCCTGGAGTGGGGACAGGCGGAATTATGGCTACACCTTC. It specifies CAWSGDRRNYGYTF. The chain has TRBV30 and TRBJ1-2, with TRBD1 identical over 8 bases. This CDR3 comprises 14 residues. CDR1 is GTSNPN and CDR2 is SVGIG in the germline V gene (reference sequence). Germline trimming cut 1 base from V and 5 bases from J; bases unmatched to any gene: 6.

The chain joins TRBV28 to TRBJ1-1, with 8 nucleotides matching TRBD1. Germline V gene sequence: CDR1 MDHEN, CDR2 SYDVKM. The CDR3 loop spans 16 amino acids. Losses at the gene ends were 6 bases for V and 5 bases for J; bases not matched to a gene: 14. As DNA, the CDR3 is TGTGCCAGCAGAGAACCCCCCCGACAGGGGTGGACTGAAGCTTTCTTT. Translating gives CASREPPRQGWTEAFF.

CDR3 in amino acids: CASSDSGGASTGELFF. CDR3 nucleotides: TGTGCCAGCAGTGACAGCGGGGGGGCCTCCACCGGGGAGCTGTTTTTT. The V gene is TRBV6-4, the J gene TRBJ2-2, with 10 bases aligning to TRBD2. This CDR3 spans 16 amino acids. CDR1 is MRHNA and CDR2 is SNTAGT in the germline V gene. V lost 2 bases to trimming and J lost 4 bases; unmatched junction nucleotides: 4.

The V gene is TRBV2, the J gene TRBJ1-5, with TRBD1 as a possible D gene (6 bases). The CDR3 loop spans 15 amino acids. CDR1 and CDR2 (germline): SNHLY, FYNNEI. V lost 9 bases to trimming and J lost 6 bases, with 21 bases between them. Here the CDR3 DNA reads TGTGCCAGTAGAAGACAGGACCTCGAGGGTCAGCCCCAGCATTTT. Protein sequence: CASRRQDLEGQPQHF.

The J gene is TRBJ2-1, the V gene TRBV19, with 11 bases fitting TRBD2. The ends lost 0 bases at V and 5 bases at J; junction bases unmatched: 6. This CDR3 is built from 17 residues. The germline V gene has CDR1 LNHDA and CDR2 SQIVND (reference sequence). CDR3 sequence: CASSIEASGRSHNEQFF. The CDR3 nucleotides read TGTGCCAGTAGTATAGAGGCTAGCGGGAGGTCCCACAATGAGCAGTTCTTC.

The chain combines TRBV15 with TRBJ1-4, with D hard to call. The CDR3 is 14 amino acids. Trimming stripped 5 bases from V and 5 bases from J, with 12 bases between. Germline V gene lookup returns CDR1 LNHNV and CDR2 YYDKDF (reference sequence). This CDR3 reads CATSQRLLNEKLFF. DNA for the CDR3: TGTGCCACCAGCCAGAGGCTCCTCAATGAAAAACTGTTTTTT.

The chain couples TRBV29-1 to TRBJ2-5; 8 bases line up with TRBD2. V was pared by 6 bases and J by 2 bases, with 5 bases of the junction left unmatched. The CDR3 consists of 13 residues. Germline V CDR1 and CDR2: SQVTM, ANQGSEA. CDR3 loop: CSVIAGPQETQYF. CDR3 coding DNA: TGCAGCGTGATAGCGGGACCACAAGAGACCCAGTACTTC.

CDR3 DNA: TGTGCCAGCAGCCCAACCCCAGGCCCGCGTTTCAATTCACCCCTCCACTTT. The encoded protein is CASSPTPGPRFNSPLHF. V gene TRBV11-2 combines with J gene TRBJ1-6; D unresolved. Trimming took 5 bases from V and 7 from J, leaving 21 bases between them. The germline gives CDR1 SGHAT, CDR2 FQNNGV. The CDR3 runs to 17 residues.

This sequence joins TRBV28 and TRBJ2-7; a weak D match, TRBD1 (5 bases). Germline CDR1 MDHEN, CDR2 SYDVKM. V lost 5 bases, J lost 4 bases, and 15 bases lay in between. CDR3 length: 14 residues. The CDR3 DNA is TGTGCCAGCAGTACGCTGACAGCCCAGTACGAGCAGTACTTC. Its protein product is CASSTLTAQYEQYF. Using reference TRBV28 and TRBJ2-7 for the parts outside the CDR3, the full variable domain is DVKVTQSSRYLVKRTGEKVFLECVQDMDHENMFWYRQDPGLGLRLIYFSYDVKMKEKGDIPEGYSVSREKKERFSLILESASTNQTSMYLCASSTLTAQYEQYFGPGTRLTVT.

The rearrangement uses TRBV29-1 and TRBJ1-1; 7 bases are a match to TRBD1. The length of the CDR3 is 19 residues. V dropped 6 bases and J dropped 2; count of bases not matched to a gene: 24. The germline V gene has CDR1 SQVTM and CDR2 ANQGSEA. As DNA, the CDR3 is TGCAGCGTCGCAGGGGGGAGGTCGTACCCTCGTCTACGAAACACTGAAGCTTTCTTT. This gives the protein CSVAGGRSYPRLRNTEAFF.

The chain employs TRBV2 and TRBJ2-7, with D possibly matching TRBD2 (6 bases). Germline V gene data show CDR1 as SNHLY and CDR2 as FYNNEI. This CDR3 region has 16 residues. The V gene lost 1 base and the J gene lost 1 base, with 14 bases spanning the gap. The DNA of the CDR3 is TGTGCCAGCAGTGAAGAGTGGGACTTTTATTCCTACGAGCAGTACTTC. Translated: CASSEEWDFYSYEQYF.

The chain has TRBV5-1 and TRBJ1-2; 10 bases map to TRBD1. Germline CDR1 is SGHRS and CDR2 is YFSETQ. J lost 0 bases, V lost 5 bases, and 7 bases had no gene match. The CDR3 runs to 16 residues. The CDR3 DNA follows: TGCGCCAGCAGGCGAGGGACAGGGGCACCTAACTATGGCTACACCTTC. Protein sequence: CASRRGTGAPNYGYTF.

Concerning this clone itself: Other DNA sequences within the sample encode an identical CDR3. In DNA, the CDR3 is TGTGCCAGCAGTGTTGGACAGGGGAATCAGCCCCAGCATTTT. Protein product: CASSVGQGNQPQHF. The V gene is TRBV2, the J gene TRBJ1-5; 9 bases match TRBD1. In germline, CDR1 is SNHLY, CDR2 FYNNEI. This CDR3 has 14 amino acids. Losses at the gene ends were 4 bases for V and 4 bases for J; bases not matched to a gene: 2. Filled out from reference TRBV2 and TRBJ1-5, the complete variable domain reads EPEVTQTPSHQVTQMGQEVILRCVPISNHLYFYWYRQILGQKVEFLVSFYNNEISEKSEIFDDQFSVERPDGSNFTLKIRSTKLEDSAMYFCASSVGQGNQPQHFGDGTRLSIL.

CDR3 sequence reads: CASSQGRGVNEQYF. Here the CDR3 DNA reads TGTGCCAGCAGCCAAGGGAGGGGAGTCAACGAGCAGTACTTC. The chain recombines TRBV2 with TRBJ2-7; TRBD2 aligns across 7 bases. From germline, CDR1 is SNHLY and CDR2 FYNNEI. This CDR3 has 14 residues. The V segment lost 6 bases and the J segment 5 bases; nucleotides outside the gene matches: 10.

The V gene is TRBV9, the J gene TRBJ1-5; D not resolved. The V gene's germline CDR1 is SGDLS and CDR2 YYNGEE. With 0 bases removed from V and 6 bases from J, the gap between germline ends came to 4 bases. The CDR3 has 12 residues. CDR3 sequence: CASSVASQPQHF. In DNA form, the CDR3 reads TGTGCCAGCAGCGTAGCTAGTCAGCCCCAGCATTTT. Using reference TRBV9 and TRBJ1-5 for the parts outside the CDR3, the full variable domain is DSGVTQTPKHLITATGQRVTLRCSPRSGDLSVYWYQQSLDQGLQFLIQYYNGEERAKGNILERFSAQQFPDLHSELNLSSLELGDSALYFCASSVASQPQHFGDGTRLSIL.

The chain recombines TRBV27 with TRBJ2-7; tentatively, D is TRBD2 (6 bases). Germline CDR1 MNHEY, CDR2 SMNVEV (reference sequence). The ends were cut back, 3 bases at V and 6 bases at J, with 6 bases in the middle. There are 11 residues in the CDR3. As DNA, the CDR3 is TGTGCCAGCAGTTTGGGGGGCGAGCAGTACTTC. Translated, it gives CASSLGGEQYF.

J is TRBJ1-4 and V is TRBV30; perhaps TRBD1 as D (5 bases). Trimming took 8 bases from V and 4 from J, leaving 11 bases between them. This CDR3 is built from 12 residues. The germline CDR1 and CDR2 sequences are GTSNPN and SVGIG (reference sequence). The CDR3 loop reads CAGGEFNEKLFF. The CDR3, as DNA: TGTGCCGGAGGGGAGTTTAATGAAAAACTGTTTTTT.

The chain joins TRBV5-5 to TRBJ1-4; 8 bases align to TRBD1. Germline values: CDR1 SGHKS, CDR2 YYEKEE (reference sequence). The CDR3 is 14 amino acids. V dropped 3 bases and J dropped 2; count of bases not matched to a gene: 0. CDR3 sequence (DNA): TGTGCCAGCAGCTGGACAGGGACTAATGAAAAACTGTTTTTT. Residues: CASSWTGTNEKLFF.

The chain employs TRBV7-9 and TRBJ1-6; D call uncertain. Germline CDR1 SEHNR, CDR2 FQNEAQ (reference sequence). This CDR3 comprises 14 residues. V lost 5 bases, J lost 4 bases, and 9 bases lay in between. The CDR3 DNA is TGTGCCAGCAGCCCGGCCGGGTATAATTCACCCCTCCACTTT. As protein: CASSPAGYNSPLHF.

This chain links TRBV9 with TRBJ2-2, with unresolved D. This CDR3 is 12 amino acids long. In germline, CDR1 is SGDLS, CDR2 YYNGEE. Trimming shortened V by 4 bases and J by 7 bases, and 8 bases separated the two germline ends. CDR3 in amino acids: CASSSTVGELFF. The CDR3 nucleotides are TGTGCCAGCAGCTCTACGGTCGGGGAGCTGTTTTTT. The whole variable domain, filled in from reference TRBV9 and TRBJ2-2, reads DSGVTQTPKHLITATGQRVTLRCSPRSGDLSVYWYQQSLDQGLQFLIQYYNGEERAKGNILERFSAQQFPDLHSELNLSSLELGDSALYFCASSSTVGELFFGEGSRLTVL.